This record concerns one T cell receptor (beta chain) sequence. What it binds is unknown. This specimen comes from a study of T-cell memory formation after mild COVID-19. Study-level background: Clusters were largely donor specific.

TCRdb itself ran the 5' RACE reads through MiXCR, one entry per CDR3 protein. The repertoire has some 210,000 distinct CDR3 sequences, approximately 20% of them found once; the top ten carry around 2.4%. The V gene lost 0 bases and the J gene lost 2 bases, with 9 bases spanning the gap. This CDR3 has 15 amino acids. Germline CDR1 and CDR2: SGHRS and YFSETQ. General observations from the study: Researchers report contracting CD4+ clones mostly in CM and EM, with CD8+ clones in EMRA. CD4/CD8 balance characterized clones contracting day 15 to 85, and CD4+ skew characterized later expanders. Certain responding clones were present in pre-infection memory, suggesting participation of cross-reactive memory.

This receptor was identified in an adult woman who had mild COVID-19 (a few samples of this study predate the infection). Cell type and time point are not known. This chain connects TRBV5-1 to TRBJ1-5; perhaps TRBD1 as D (6 bases). Sample: PBMCs or a T cell subset sorted from them (not recorded which). This CDR3 reads CASSLEGVGNQPQHF. CDR3 coding DNA: TGCGCCAGCAGCTTGGAGGGGGTAGGCAATCAGCCCCAGCATTTT.